A single TCR beta chain is shown here with its context. The data were produced by immunoSEQ multiplex PCR, yet TCRdb's version contains in-frame clones alone and is incomplete. The table includes about 410,000 clones, approximately 90% detected once. The V gene lost 3 bases and the J gene lost 4 bases, with 10 bases spanning the gap. CDR1 and CDR2 (germline): SGDLS, YYNGEE. This CDR3 is 14 amino acids long. This sample's treatment: around 19 received Ad26.COV2.S at low or high dose, single or two shots; about 5 received placebo; per-sample allocation not given. After the first vaccine or placebo injection, samples were drawn on day 63. This sample stems from a study of Ad26.COV2.S vaccination and SARS-CoV-2 variants.

The chain joins TRBV9 to TRBJ1-4, with TRBD1 as a possible D gene (6 bases). This clonotype was obtained from a person between 18 and 65 years old who received the Ad26.COV2.S COVID-19 vaccine or a placebo. The sample here was peripheral blood, taken in a trial of Ad26.COV2.S vaccine versus placebo. CDR3 bases: TGTGCCAGCAGCGACAAGGACAGTAATGAAAAACTGTTTTTT. Its protein is CASSDKDSNEKLFF.